This TCR beta chain emerged from a study of a mutant IDH1 vaccine in newly diagnosed glioma. Study-wide context: Commencement of vaccination occurred 4-6 weeks following radiotherapy alone, or concurrently with temozolomide cycles. Former treatment meant radiotherapy, temozolomide, or both; the majority had gotten both.

Produced via immunoSEQ multiplex PCR; TCRdb's table is partial and in-frame only. The sample has approximately 61,000 clones; about four fifths are singletons. Overall study findings and caveats: Changes in top peripheral clonotypes did not appear linked to pseudoprogression.

Time point here: week 35, safety follow-up. Each dose of the vaccine consisted of 300 ug of mutant IDH1 20-mer peptide, with topical imiquimod. Donor diagnoses consisted of new WHO grade 3 or 4 IDH1-mutant, ATRX-lost astrocytomas. As to this clone: As yet, its antigen is unknown.

The CDR3 has 13 residues. Trimming took 7 bases from V and 5 from J, leaving 12 bases between them. Germline V gene sequence: CDR1 WSHSY, CDR2 SAAADI. The chain employs TRBV10-2 and TRBJ2-1; tentative D call: TRBD1 (6 bases). The sample here was PBMCs, taken from a glioma patient whose treatment included an IDH1 peptide vaccine. The clonotype comes from a man aged 35-49 years with glioma. The CDR3 coding sequence is TGCGCCAGCATAACAGGGTTCCACAATGAGCAGTTCTTC. Translation gives CASITGFHNEQFF.